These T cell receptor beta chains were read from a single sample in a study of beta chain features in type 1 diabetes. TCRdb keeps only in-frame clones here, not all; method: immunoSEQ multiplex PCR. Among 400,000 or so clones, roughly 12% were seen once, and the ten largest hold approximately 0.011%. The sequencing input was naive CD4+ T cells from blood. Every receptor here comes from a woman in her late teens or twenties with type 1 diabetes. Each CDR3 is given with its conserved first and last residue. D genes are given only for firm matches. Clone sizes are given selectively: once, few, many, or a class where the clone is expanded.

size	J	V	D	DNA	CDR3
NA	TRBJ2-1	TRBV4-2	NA	TGTGCCAGCAGCCTGGCCCTGTTGGGACGGGGGTACAATGAGCAGTTCTTC	CASSLALLGRGYNEQFF
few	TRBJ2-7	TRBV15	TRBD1	TGTGCCACCAGCAGAGACCGGACAGGGTCCTACGAGCAGTACTTC	CATSRDRTGSYEQYF
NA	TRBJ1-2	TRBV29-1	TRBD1	TGCAGCGCCACTGGGACAGTGACTACCTATGGCTACACCTTC	CSATGTVTTYGYTF
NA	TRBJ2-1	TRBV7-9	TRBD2	TGTGCCAGCAGCTTAACTCCTATTGGCGGGAGGGCCGCTGAGCAGTTCTTC	CASSLTPIGGRAAEQFF
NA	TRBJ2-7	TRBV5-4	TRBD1	TGTGCCAGCAGGGGGGGACAGGAGAGCTCCTACGAGCAGTACTTC	CASRGGQESSYEQYF
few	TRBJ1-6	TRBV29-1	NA	TGCAGCGTTGCGACAGGTCTCAATTCACCCCTCCACTTT	CSVATGLNSPLHF
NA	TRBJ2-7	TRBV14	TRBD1	TGTGCCAGCAGCCAACCGGGACAGGGGTACCACGAGCAGTACTTC	CASSQPGQGYHEQYF
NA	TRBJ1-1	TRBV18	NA	TGTGCCAGCTCACGCGAGGAGGGACACACTGAAGCTTTCTTT	CASSREEGHTEAFF
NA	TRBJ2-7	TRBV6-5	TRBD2	TGTGCCAGCAGTTCTCACTTAAGTGCGGCTAGCGGACTCTTC	CASSSHLSAASGLF
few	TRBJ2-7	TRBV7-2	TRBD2	TGTGCCAGCAGCTTAGCTCTAGCGGGAGGGCCGTCCTACGAGCAGTACTTC	CASSLALAGGPSYEQYF
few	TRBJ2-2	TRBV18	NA	TGTGCCAGCTCACCACCGGGACTTCGAAACACCGGGGAGCTGTTTTTT	CASSPPGLRNTGELFF
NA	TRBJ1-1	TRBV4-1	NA	TGCGCCAGCAGCATTTGGTCTAGGAACACTGAAGCTTTCTTT	CASSIWSRNTEAFF
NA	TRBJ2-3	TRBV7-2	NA	TGTGCCAGCAGCGTACAGGGCGCGGATACGCAGTATTTT	CASSVQGADTQYF
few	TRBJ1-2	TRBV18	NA	TGTGCCAGCTCAGCGAACCGGGATAACTATGGCTACACCTTC	CASSANRDNYGYTF
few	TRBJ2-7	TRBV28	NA	TGTGCCAGCAGTTTAAGGTTCAGGCCCAACGAGCAGTACTTC	CASSLRFRPNEQYF
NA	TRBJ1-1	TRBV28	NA	TGTGCCAGCAGTTTATTTCCAGGGAACACTGAAGCTTTCTTT	CASSLFPGNTEAFF
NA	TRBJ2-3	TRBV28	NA	TGTGCCAGCACCCTCGGGGGGCCAGATACGCAGTATTTT	CASTLGGPDTQYF
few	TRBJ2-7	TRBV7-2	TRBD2	TGTGCCAGCAGCCCCGGGGGGGACGTCGAGCAGTACTTC	CASSPGGDVEQYF
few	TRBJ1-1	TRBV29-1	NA	TGCAGCGTGACGACAGGTTTGAACACTGAAGCTTTCTTT	CSVTTGLNTEAFF
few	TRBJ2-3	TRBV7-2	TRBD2	TGTGCCAGCAGCTTAGGCCGACTAGCGGGGGGGGGCGCCACAGATACGCAGTATTTT	CASSLGRLAGGGATDTQYF
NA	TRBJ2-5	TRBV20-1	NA	TGCAGTGCTAGTATCCAAGAGACCCAGTACTTC	CSASIQETQYF
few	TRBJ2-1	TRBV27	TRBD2	TGTGCCAGCAGTTTATCGGGGACTAAGTTCCATGAGCAGTTCTTC	CASSLSGTKFHEQFF
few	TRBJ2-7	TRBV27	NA	TGTGCCAGCAGTCCCCTCAGTCTTCCCTACGAGCAGTACTTC	CASSPLSLPYEQYF
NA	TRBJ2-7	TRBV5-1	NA	TGCGCCAGCAGTTTTGACAGCTACGAGCAGTACTTC	CASSFDSYEQYF
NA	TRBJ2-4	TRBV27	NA	TGTGCCAGCAGTTGGCAGGGGTTGGGTTCGGACATTCAGTACTTC	CASSWQGLGSDIQYF
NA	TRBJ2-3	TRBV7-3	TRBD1	TGTGCCAGCAGCCTCTGGGACAGGGATAAAGATACGCAGTATTTT	CASSLWDRDKDTQYF
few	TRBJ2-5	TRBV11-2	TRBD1	TGTGCCAGCAGCTTAGCGACAGGGCAAGAGACCCAGTACTTC	CASSLATGQETQYF
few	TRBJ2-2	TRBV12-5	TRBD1	TGTGCTAGTGGATGGGGACAGGGAAATGTCGGGGAGCTGTTTTTT	CASGWGQGNVGELFF
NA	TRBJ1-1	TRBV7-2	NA	TGTGCCAGCAGCTCCCACAGGGACACTGAAGCTTTCTTT	CASSSHRDTEAFF
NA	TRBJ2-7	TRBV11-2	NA	TGTGCCAGCAGCTCCCCAAGGACAGCCTACGAGCAGTACTTC	CASSSPRTAYEQYF
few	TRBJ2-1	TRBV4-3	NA	TGCGCCAGCAGCCCTCGCAGGGAGGCCTACAATGAGCAGTTCTTC	CASSPRREAYNEQFF
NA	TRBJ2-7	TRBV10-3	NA	TGTGCCATCGCCCCCGGGGACATATCCTACGAGGAGCAGTACTTC	CAIAPGDISYEEQYF
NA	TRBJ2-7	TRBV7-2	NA	TGTGCCAGCAGCTCCGGGACAAAATTCTACGAGCAGTACTTC	CASSSGTKFYEQYF
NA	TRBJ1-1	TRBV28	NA	TGTGCCAGCAGTTCCCCCCCACAGAACACTGAAGCTTTCTTT	CASSSPPQNTEAFF
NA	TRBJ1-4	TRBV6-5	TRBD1	TGTGCCAGCAGTATCTCTACGACAGGGGAAAAACTGTTTTTT	CASSISTTGEKLFF
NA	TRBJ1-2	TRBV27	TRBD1	TGTGCCAGCAGTTTATCCGACAGGGTGGGGTACGGCTACACCTTC	CASSLSDRVGYGYTF
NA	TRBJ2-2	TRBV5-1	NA	TGCGCCAGCAGCTTGGTTAGAGCTAACACCGGGGAGCTGTTTTTT	CASSLVRANTGELFF
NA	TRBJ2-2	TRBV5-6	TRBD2	TGTGCCAGCAGCTGGGGGACTATCCTGGAGCTGTTTTTT	CASSWGTILELFF
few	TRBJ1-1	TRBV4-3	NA	TGCGCCAGCAGCAGCGGGGGGAGGACTGATGAAGCTTTCTTT	CASSSGGRTDEAFF
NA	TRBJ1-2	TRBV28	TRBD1	TGTGCCAGCAGTCCGGAGACAGGGAACTATGGCTACACCTTC	CASSPETGNYGYTF
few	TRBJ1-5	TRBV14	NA	TGTGCCAGCAGCCACCCCAGGGTCAATCAGCCCCAGCATTTT	CASSHPRVNQPQHF
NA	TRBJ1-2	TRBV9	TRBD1	TGTGCCAGCAGCGTCGGCGCAGGGGGCCTCTCTGGCTATGGCTACACCTTC	CASSVGAGGLSGYGYTF
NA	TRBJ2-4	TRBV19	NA	TGTGCCAGTAACTCGGCTAGGTACCAAAACATTCAGTACTTC	CASNSARYQNIQYF
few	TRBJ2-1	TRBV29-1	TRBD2	TGCAGCGTTTTACTAGCGGGAGATCATGAGCAGTTCTTC	CSVLLAGDHEQFF
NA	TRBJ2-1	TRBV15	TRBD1	TGTGCCACCAGCAGAGGTGGGACAGGGTACAATGAGCAGTTCTTC	CATSRGGTGYNEQFF
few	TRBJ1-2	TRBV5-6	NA	TGTGCCAGCAGCTTTTCGCCCGGGGAGGCCTATGGCTACACCTTC	CASSFSPGEAYGYTF
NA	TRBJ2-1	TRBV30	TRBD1	TGTGCCTGGGGGCAGGGGGTAGGTGAGCAGTTCTTC	CAWGQGVGEQFF
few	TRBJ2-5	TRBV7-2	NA	TGTGCCAGCGGGAGGTTGCTAGAGACCCAGTACTTC	CASGRLLETQYF
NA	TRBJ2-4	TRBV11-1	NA	TGTGCCAGCAGCTTGGGGGGATCCAAAAACATTCAGTACTTC	CASSLGGSKNIQYF
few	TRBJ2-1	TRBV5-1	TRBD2	TGCGCCAGCAGCATGACACTAGCGACAGTAGACAATGAGCAGTTCTTC	CASSMTLATVDNEQFF
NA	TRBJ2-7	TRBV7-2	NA	TGTGCCAGCAGCTTAGTAGGGGGTATAGTCCACGAGCAGTACTTC	CASSLVGGIVHEQYF
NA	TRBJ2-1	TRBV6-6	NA	TGTGCCAGCAGTTTAAGTCCCTATGCTTACAATGAGCAGTTCTTC	CASSLSPYAYNEQFF
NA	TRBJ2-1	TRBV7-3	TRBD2	TGTGCCAGCAGCCGAATAGAATTACTGACTAGCGGAACCAACAATGAGCAGTTCTTC	CASSRIELLTSGTNNEQFF
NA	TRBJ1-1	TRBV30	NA	TGTGCCTGGATGTTCCCCGGGGGTGAAGCTTTCTTT	CAWMFPGGEAFF
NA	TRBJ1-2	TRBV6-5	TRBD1	TGTGCCAGCAGCCCCACCGGGACAGGGACCTATGGCTACACCTTC	CASSPTGTGTYGYTF
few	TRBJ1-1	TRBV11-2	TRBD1	TGTGCCAGCAGCTTAGTACCCGGGACAGGGGGTTGGTGGAACACTGAAGCTTTCTTT	CASSLVPGTGGWWNTEAFF
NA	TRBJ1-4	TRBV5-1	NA	TGCGCCAGCAGCTCACAGGGTCGGGATGAAAAACTGTTTTTT	CASSSQGRDEKLFF
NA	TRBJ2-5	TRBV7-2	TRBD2	TGTGCCAGCAGCTTATTTGGGACTAGGGAAGAGACCCAGTACTTC	CASSLFGTREETQYF